Below, 16 T cell receptor beta chains from the same sample are listed, as sequenced in a study of cytomegalovirus exposure and HLA in healthy donors. Both 60 Vbeta primers and 13 Jbeta primers went into the PCR. The table came from immunoSEQ multiplex PCR; TCRdb's copy has only in-frame clones and leaves some out. The sample carries around 180,000 clones, more than 85% recorded once. Sequencing was performed on PBMCs. The receptors stem from a girl in the first two years of life in good health and CMV-seronegative.

The chain has TRBV9 and TRBJ2-3; D gene uncertain. V lost 0 bases to trimming and J lost 6 bases, with 8 bases between them. Per the germline V gene, CDR1 is SGDLS and CDR2 is YYNGEE. The CDR3 is 13 amino acids. The CDR3 DNA is TGTGCCAGCAGCGTAGATAACGGGGATACGCAGTATTTT. Protein sequence: CASSVDNGDTQYF.

This chain connects TRBV7-9 to TRBJ2-7; 7 nucleotides line up with TRBD1. Germline CDR1 SEHNR, CDR2 FQNEAQ (reference sequence). The CDR3 length is 15 residues. Losses at the gene ends were 5 bases for V and 3 bases for J; bases not matched to a gene: 10. The CDR3, as DNA: TGTGCCAGCAGCCAGGGGGACGAAGCAATCTACGAGCAGTACTTC. Translated, it gives CASSQGDEAIYEQYF.

Worth noting for this clone: One end of the junction does not line up with germline, which may come from a read error. V is TRBV7-9 and J is TRBJ1-1; D possibly corresponds to TRBD1 (6 bases). Germline V lookup: CDR1 SEHNR, CDR2 FQNEAQ (reference sequence). The length of the CDR3 is 13 residues. Written as DNA, the CDR3 is TGTTCCAGCAGCTGGACAGTCGACACTGAAGCTTTCTTT. This gives the protein CSSSWTVDTEAFF.

The chain joins TRBV6-5 to TRBJ1-2; D is undetermined. The length of the CDR3 is 13 residues. From germline, CDR1 is MNHEY and CDR2 SVGAGI. V was trimmed by 0 bases and J by 4 bases, leaving 6 bases between them. The CDR3 region is CASSYSGTYGYTF. DNA of the CDR3: TGTGCCAGCAGTTACTCGGGCACCTATGGCTACACCTTC.

J is TRBJ2-5 and V is TRBV27; 9 bases are shared with TRBD2. Germline values: CDR1 MNHEY, CDR2 SMNVEV (reference sequence). Trimming removed 5 bases from V and 7 bases from J; junction bases left unmatched: 14. The length of the CDR3 is 16 residues. The CDR3 DNA is TGTGCCAGCAGTCCCCCCCCCGGACTAGCGCCGAGGACCCAGTACTTC. Encoded protein: CASSPPPGLAPRTQYF.

The gene calls are TRBV7-9 and TRBJ2-7, with TRBD1 matching over 9 bases. In germline, CDR1 is SEHNR, CDR2 FQNEAQ (reference sequence). The CDR3 sequence is 13 residues long. V was pared by 5 bases and J by 4 bases, with 3 bases of the junction left unmatched. The DNA of the CDR3 is TGTGCCAGCAGCAAACAGGGGGCTTACGAGCAGTACTTC. It translates to CASSKQGAYEQYF.

The chain uses TRBV27 and TRBJ1-6; D perhaps matches TRBD1 (6 bases). The germline CDR1 and CDR2 sequences are MNHEY and SMNVEV (reference sequence). The CDR3 loop spans 18 amino acids. V was pared by 4 bases and J by 0 bases, with 16 bases between. CDR3 residues: CASSSMPTGSSYNSPLHF. The CDR3 DNA reads as TGTGCCAGCAGTTCCATGCCTACAGGGAGCTCCTATAATTCACCCCTCCACTTT.

The CDR3 here is CASSATGLSGELFF. CDR3 nucleotide sequence: TGTGCCAGCAGTGCGACAGGGTTATCCGGGGAGCTGTTTTTT. The chain employs TRBV2 and TRBJ2-2; 7 bases are shared with TRBD1. The CDR3 is 14 amino acids. Germline CDR1 reads SNHLY; CDR2 reads FYNNEI. V shed 4 bases, J shed 6 bases, and the junction held 5 bases outside the gene matches.

This clone was seen just once. The chain combines TRBV7-2 with TRBJ2-5; TRBD2 matches 10 bases. The J call is in doubt because the DNA end fits TRBJ2-7 better. Looked up from germline, CDR1 is SGHTA and CDR2 is FQGNSA. This CDR3 has 16 residues. In nucleotides, the CDR3 is TGTGCCAGCAGCTTAGCTTGGAGCGGGAGGGCCTACGAGCAGTACTTC. As protein: CASSLAWSGRAYEQYF.

This chain uses TRBV29-1 with TRBJ1-2, with D hard to call. The germline CDR1 and CDR2 sequences are SQVTM and ANQGSEA. This CDR3 has 12 amino acids. V lost 4 bases, J lost 4 bases, and 10 bases lay in between. The CDR3 nucleotides are TGCAGCGTTGGCAGCGCGGGCTATGGCTACACCTTC. Residues: CSVGSAGYGYTF.

The V and J genes are TRBV25-1 and TRBJ1-4, with unresolved D. V was trimmed by 5 bases and J by 4 bases, leaving 17 bases between them. This CDR3 region has 16 residues. The germline V gene encodes CDR1 MGHDK and CDR2 SYGVNS. Here the CDR3 DNA reads TGTGCCAGCAGTCTTTACGGGGAGAAGGGTAATGAAAAACTGTTTTTT. Translation gives CASSLYGEKGNEKLFF.

This chain's CDR3 is CASKGRERDTQYF. The CDR3 nucleotides are TGCGCCAGCAAAGGACGGGAGAGAGATACGCAGTATTTT. The gene calls are TRBV4-1 and TRBJ2-3; the D gene is possibly TRBD2 (6 bases). The CDR3 has 13 amino acids. From germline, CDR1 is MGHRA and CDR2 YSYEKL. Trimming pared 7 bases from V and 5 bases from J, leaving 13 bases between.

The gene calls are TRBV5-1 and TRBJ1-2; 7 bases map to TRBD1. The CDR3 loop spans 13 amino acids. Unmatched junction bases numbered 2, after V lost 6 bases and J lost 0 bases. Germline V lookup: CDR1 SGHRS, CDR2 YFSETQ. The DNA of the CDR3 is TGCGCCAGCACAGGGGGAGCTAACTATGGCTACACCTTC. Amino acids: CASTGGANYGYTF.

The chain links TRBV4-3 to TRBJ2-3, with unresolved D. The V end was cut by 0 bases, the J end by 4 bases, with 8 bases between. This CDR3 comprises 14 residues. Germline CDR1 LGHNA, CDR2 YSLEER. This CDR3 is CASSQDIYPDTQYF. The CDR3 coding sequence is TGCGCCAGCAGCCAAGATATCTATCCAGATACGCAGTATTTT.

The genes are TRBV2 and TRBJ1-1; D not certain. The CDR3 is 10 residues long. Per the germline V gene, CDR1 is SNHLY and CDR2 is FYNNEI. The CDR3 loop reads CEFGPTEAFF. CDR3 bases: TGTGAGTTTGGGCCCACTGAAGCTTTCTTT.

The chain links TRBV5-4 to TRBJ2-3; no definite D call. Germline V gene lookup returns CDR1 SGHNT and CDR2 YYREEE (reference sequence). The CDR3 has 14 residues. Trimming shortened V by 2 bases and J by 0 bases, and 7 bases separated the two germline ends. The CDR3 DNA reads as TGTGCCAGCAGCTTTATTGTGAGCACAGATACGCAGTATTTT. This sequence encodes CASSFIVSTDTQYF. Using reference TRBV5-4 and TRBJ2-3 for the parts outside the CDR3, the full variable domain is ETGVTQSPTHLIKTRGQQVTLRCSSQSGHNTVSWYQQALGQGPQFIFQYYREEENGRGNFPPRFSGLQFPNYSSELNVNALELDDSALYLCASSFIVSTDTQYFGPGTRLTVL.